The T cell receptor (beta chain) under discussion was sequenced for a study of blood T cell repertoires in COVID-19 (dated by TCRdb to 2018 to 2021). Describing the broader study: Samples from collaborators originated in the United States, Italy and Spain and spanned both the acute and convalescent phases of COVID-19. The prospective study material was composed of cDNA or gDNA derived from T cells, B-cell-depleted T cells, or PBMCs. Deeply sampled blood TCRbeta repertoires from subjects exposed to, actively infected with, or recovered from COVID-19 were included in the dataset. A freely available public database, intended as a resource for researchers studying the immune response to SARS-CoV-2, is where the repertoires were released. Samples came from the ongoing ImmuneRACE study (first 160 participants) plus 1,254 subjects from 6 global collaborators. Nearly every sample came with metadata listing a de-identified subject ID, COVID-19 status, age in years and sex. Where HLA class I and class II types were available, the types were taken from metadata supplied by the sample provider, not from assay-based typing. Summary of the overall study and its limitations: How much clinical and demographic metadata was included differed by source and by participant, and the metadata was provided uncurated.

TCRbeta CDR3 regions were amplified from genomic DNA by means of the immunoSEQ Assay, a bias-controlled multiplex PCR. As for how the authors treated the data: Nucleated cell counts per sample were estimated from amplification of reference gene primers within the assay. To quantify the absolute abundance of each unique TCRbeta CDR3 rearrangement, sequence reads were collapsed and filtered. For each sample, productive Simpson clonality was calculated as the square root of Simpson's diversity index over productive rearrangements. TCRdb mirrors the immuneACCESS table, restricted to in-frame sequences. Some clones are absent from its copies; in checked studies, under half trace to an unresolved V gene, and the reason for the others is unknown. Clone size and the V and J calls come from that table; the DNA yielded D and trimming. This sample holds some 150,000 clones; around 91% were observed only once. The ten largest clones capture 15% of the sample.

CDR1 SGHNT and CDR2 YYREEE were looked up in the germline V gene (reference sequence). V lost 0 bases and J lost 2 bases; the stretch between them is 2 bases long. From the cysteine through the phenylalanine, the CDR3 covers 12 amino acids. CDR3 DNA only is kept here, 36 bases in frame from base 1. To note about this clone: Its binding antigen is unknown. No clone much larger than this one lies a single base away; base qualities are absent.

Each collaborating institution followed its own protocols to collect whole blood in K2EDTA tubes. For TCRbeta analysis, collaborators shipped samples in one of three forms: frozen whole blood, isolated PBMCs, or DNA extracted from either of those sample types. The chain links TRBV5-4 with TRBJ1-2, with no confident D gene call. Sequenced material: peripheral blood. The receptor was derived from a woman aged 40 to 55 with acute or convalescent COVID-19. The bases are TGTGCCAGCAGCTTGGTAAACTATGGCTACACCTTC. Its protein product is CASSLVNYGYTF.